The source of this T cell receptor beta chain is a study of monozygotic twins with inflammatory bowel disease. Findings and caveats of the study: Against healthy co-twins, IBD patients had lower TCRbeta diversity (measured by inverse Simpson). Whether twins were concordant or discordant made no difference to repertoire similarity, possibly from limited power.

Every TCR library used approximately 4,000 ng of total RNA. TCRdb reprocessed the 5' RACE reads, keeping one entry per CDR3 protein, no DNA. Recorded for this sample: around 100,000 distinct CDR3 sequences. Unsorted whole blood yielded the total RNA, with T cells left unselected. Remarks on this clonotype: Its antigen remains unknown.

Germline V gene data show CDR1 as MNHEY and CDR2 as SVGAGI. This CDR3 has 16 amino acids. Sequencing was performed on blood. The rearrangement joins TRBV6-5 to TRBJ2-1; with no DNA, the TCRdb D assignment of TRBD2 cannot be verified. This receptor was obtained from a human donor with ulcerative colitis or Crohn's disease, or a healthy co-twin of an affected twin (not recorded which). CDR3 residues: CASSYEIAGGDNEQFF.